This T cell receptor (beta chain) came from a study of T cell responses to AZD1222 COVID-19 vaccine. Turning to this clone: Its target is unknown.

Libraries were prepared by immunoSEQ multiplex PCR; TCRdb keeps only in-frame clonotypes and omits some of them. The table lists 110,000 to 150,000 clones, approximately 91% of them singletons. Findings of the study overall: Most donors were white British, females outnumbered males, and clonal diversity was possibly underestimated.

The TCR was taken from an adult in good health. Sample: peripheral blood, taken on day 0 of AZD1222 vaccination.

CDR3 in DNA: TGTGCCAGCTTTTCCTATGGCTACACCTTC. It translates to CASFSYGYTF. The chain recombines TRBV6-5 with TRBJ1-2; no firm D call. Trimming took off 8 bases at V and 4 bases at J, with 5 bases between the two ends. This CDR3 is 10 amino acids long. Germline CDR1 is MNHEY and CDR2 is SVGAGI.